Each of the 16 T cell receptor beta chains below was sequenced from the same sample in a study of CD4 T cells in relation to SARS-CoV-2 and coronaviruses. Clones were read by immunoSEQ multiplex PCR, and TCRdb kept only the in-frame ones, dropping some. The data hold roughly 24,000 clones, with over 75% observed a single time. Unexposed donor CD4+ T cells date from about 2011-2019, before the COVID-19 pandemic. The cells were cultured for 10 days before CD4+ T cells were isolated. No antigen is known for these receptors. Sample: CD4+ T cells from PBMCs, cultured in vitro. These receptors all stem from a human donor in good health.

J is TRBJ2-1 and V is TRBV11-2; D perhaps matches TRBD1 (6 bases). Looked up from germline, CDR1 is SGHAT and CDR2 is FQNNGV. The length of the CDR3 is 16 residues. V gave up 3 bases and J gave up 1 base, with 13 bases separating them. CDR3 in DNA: TGTGCCAGCAGCTTGGGTTGGGACATTTCCTACAATGAGCAGTTCTTC. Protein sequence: CASSLGWDISYNEQFF. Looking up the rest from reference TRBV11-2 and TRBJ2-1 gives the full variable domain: EAGVAQSPRYKIIEKRQSVAFWCNPISGHATLYWYQQILGQGPKLLIQFQNNGVVDDSQLPKDRFSAERLKGVDSTLKIQPAKLEDSAVYLCASSLGWDISYNEQFFGPGTRLTVL.

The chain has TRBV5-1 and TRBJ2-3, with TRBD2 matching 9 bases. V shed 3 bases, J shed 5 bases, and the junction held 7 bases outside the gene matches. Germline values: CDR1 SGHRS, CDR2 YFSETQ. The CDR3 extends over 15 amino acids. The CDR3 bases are TGCGCCAGCAGCTCTCAAGCGGGAGGCAAAGATACGCAGTATTTT. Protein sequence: CASSSQAGGKDTQYF.

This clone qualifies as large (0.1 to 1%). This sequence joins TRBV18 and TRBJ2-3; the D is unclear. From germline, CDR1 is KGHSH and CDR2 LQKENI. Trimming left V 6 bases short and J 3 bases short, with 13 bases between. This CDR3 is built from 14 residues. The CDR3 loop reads CASSPGYETDTQYF. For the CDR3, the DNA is TGTGCCAGCTCGCCCGGTTACGAGACAGATACGCAGTATTTT.

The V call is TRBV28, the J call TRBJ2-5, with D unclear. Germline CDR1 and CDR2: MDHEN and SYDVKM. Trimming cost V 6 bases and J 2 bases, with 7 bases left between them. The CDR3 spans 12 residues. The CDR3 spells CASRSSQETQYF. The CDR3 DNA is TGTGCCAGCAGGTCTAGTCAAGAGACCCAGTACTTC.

CDR3 protein: CASRRTGDTEAFF. The CDR3 DNA sequence: TGTGCCAGCAGAAGGACAGGGGACACTGAAGCTTTCTTT. The rearrangement uses TRBV6-5 and TRBJ1-1; 9 positions match TRBD1. The germline V gene has CDR1 MNHEY and CDR2 SVGAGI. The CDR3 is made up of 13 amino acids. V dropped 6 bases and J dropped 3; count of bases not matched to a gene: 2.

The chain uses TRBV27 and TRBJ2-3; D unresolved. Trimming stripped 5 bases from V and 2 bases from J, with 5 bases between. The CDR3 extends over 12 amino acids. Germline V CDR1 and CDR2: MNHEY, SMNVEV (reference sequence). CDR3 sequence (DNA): TGTGCCAGCAGTGAAACCACAGATACGCAGTATTTT. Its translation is CASSETTDTQYF.

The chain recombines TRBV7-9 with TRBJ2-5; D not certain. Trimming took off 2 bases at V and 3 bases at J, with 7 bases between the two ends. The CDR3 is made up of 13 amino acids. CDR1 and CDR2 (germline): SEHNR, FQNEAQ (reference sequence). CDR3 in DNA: TGTGCCAGCAGCTTATCTCCCGAAGAGACCCAGTACTTC. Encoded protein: CASSLSPEETQYF.

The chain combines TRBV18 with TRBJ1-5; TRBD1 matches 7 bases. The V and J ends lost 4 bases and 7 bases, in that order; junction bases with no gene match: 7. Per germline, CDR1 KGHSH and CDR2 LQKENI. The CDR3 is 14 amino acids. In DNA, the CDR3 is TGTGCCAGCTCACGTACAGGGGAGGACCAGCCCCAGCATTTT. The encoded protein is CASSRTGEDQPQHF.

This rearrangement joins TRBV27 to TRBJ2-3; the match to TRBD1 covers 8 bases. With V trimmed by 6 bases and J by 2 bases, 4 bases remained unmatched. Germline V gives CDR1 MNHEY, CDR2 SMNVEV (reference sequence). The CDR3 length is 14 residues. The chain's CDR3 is CASSRTGITDTQYF. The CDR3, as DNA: TGTGCCAGCAGCCGGACAGGGATCACAGATACGCAGTATTTT.

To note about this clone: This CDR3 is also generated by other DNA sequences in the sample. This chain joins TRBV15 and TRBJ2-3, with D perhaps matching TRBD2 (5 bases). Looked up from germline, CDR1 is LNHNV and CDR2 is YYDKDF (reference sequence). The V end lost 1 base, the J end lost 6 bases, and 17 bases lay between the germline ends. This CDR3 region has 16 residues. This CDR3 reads CATSRGAGGAEDTQYF. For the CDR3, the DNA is TGTGCCACCAGCAGAGGTGCGGGCGGAGCCGAGGATACGCAGTATTTT.

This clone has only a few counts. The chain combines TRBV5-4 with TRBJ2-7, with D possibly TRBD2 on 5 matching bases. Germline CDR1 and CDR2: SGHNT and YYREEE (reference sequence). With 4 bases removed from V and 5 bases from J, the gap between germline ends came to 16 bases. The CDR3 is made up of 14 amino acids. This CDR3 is CASSGELTGNEQYF. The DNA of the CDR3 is TGTGCCAGCAGCGGGGAGCTGACGGGGAACGAGCAGTACTTC.

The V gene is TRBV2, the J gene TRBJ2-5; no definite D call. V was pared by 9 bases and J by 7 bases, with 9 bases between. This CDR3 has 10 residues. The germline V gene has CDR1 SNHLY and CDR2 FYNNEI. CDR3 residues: CASQTGTQYF. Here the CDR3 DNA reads TGTGCCAGTCAAACCGGGACCCAGTACTTC. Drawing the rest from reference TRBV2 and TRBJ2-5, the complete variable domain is EPEVTQTPSHQVTQMGQEVILRCVPISNHLYFYWYRQILGQKVEFLVSFYNNEISEKSEIFDDQFSVERPDGSNFTLKIRSTKLEDSAMYFCASQTGTQYFGPGTRLLVL.

The CDR3 region has the DNA TGTGCCAGCAGCTTGGCCCTTGCAGACGGTTCACCCCTCCACTTT. It encodes CASSLALADGSPLHF. V usage is TRBV11-2 and J usage is TRBJ1-6; D unclear. V lost 3 bases and J lost 9, with 15 bases in between. The CDR3 consists of 15 residues. CDR1 and CDR2 (germline): SGHAT, FQNNGV. Full variable domain (missing parts from reference TRBV11-2 and TRBJ1-6): EAGVAQSPRYKIIEKRQSVAFWCNPISGHATLYWYQQILGQGPKLLIQFQNNGVVDDSQLPKDRFSAERLKGVDSTLKIQPAKLEDSAVYLCASSLALADGSPLHFGNGTRLTVT.

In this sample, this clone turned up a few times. CDR3: CASSTIRTGGGETQYF. For the CDR3, the DNA is TGTGCCAGCAGTACCATTCGGACAGGGGGGGGAGAGACCCAGTACTTC. The rearrangement uses TRBV27 and TRBJ2-5, with 10 bases aligning to TRBD1. CDR1 is MNHEY, CDR2 SMNVEV, per germline (reference sequence). The junction had 10 bases not matched to a gene; V was cut back by 5 bases and J by 4 bases. This CDR3 contains 16 residues.

The CDR3 DNA is TGTGCCAGCAGCCAAGATCGGTCGGGGTCTGGAAACACCATATATTTT. This encodes CASSQDRSGSGNTIYF. The V call is TRBV4-2, the J call TRBJ1-3; D is ambiguous. Trimming took 0 bases from V and 1 from J, leaving 10 bases between them. The CDR3 has 16 amino acids. The germline V gene encodes CDR1 LGHNA and CDR2 YNFKEQ.

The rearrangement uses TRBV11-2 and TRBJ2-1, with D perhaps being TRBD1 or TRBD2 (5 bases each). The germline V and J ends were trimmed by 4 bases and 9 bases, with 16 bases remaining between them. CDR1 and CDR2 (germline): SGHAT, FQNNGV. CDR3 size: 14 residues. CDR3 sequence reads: CASSYFDGAGEQFF. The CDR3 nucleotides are TGTGCCAGCAGCTACTTCGACGGGGCGGGTGAGCAGTTCTTC.